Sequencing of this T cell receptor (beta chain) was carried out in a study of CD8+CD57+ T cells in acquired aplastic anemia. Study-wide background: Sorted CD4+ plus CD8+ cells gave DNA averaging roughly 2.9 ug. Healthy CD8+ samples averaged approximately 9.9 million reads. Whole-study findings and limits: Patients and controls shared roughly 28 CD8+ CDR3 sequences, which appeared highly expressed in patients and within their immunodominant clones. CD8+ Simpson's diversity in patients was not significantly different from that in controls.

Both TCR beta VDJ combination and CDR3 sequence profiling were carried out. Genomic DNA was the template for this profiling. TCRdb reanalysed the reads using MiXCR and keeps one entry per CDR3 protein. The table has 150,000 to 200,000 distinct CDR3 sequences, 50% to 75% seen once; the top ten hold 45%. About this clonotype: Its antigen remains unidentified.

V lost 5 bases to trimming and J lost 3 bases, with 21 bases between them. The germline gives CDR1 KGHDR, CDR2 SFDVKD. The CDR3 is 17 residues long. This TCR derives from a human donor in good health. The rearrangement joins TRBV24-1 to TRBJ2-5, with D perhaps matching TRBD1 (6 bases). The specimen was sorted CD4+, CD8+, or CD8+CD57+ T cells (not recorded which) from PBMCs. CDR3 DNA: TGTGCCACCAGTGGGACCCCCAAGACAGGACATAAAGAGACCCAGTACTTC. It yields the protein CATSGTPKTGHKETQYF.